The T cell receptor (beta chain) under discussion was sequenced for a study of cytomegalovirus exposure and HLA in healthy donors (dated by TCRdb to between 2016 and 2019). Regarding the research as a whole: An earlier analysis of more than 550 of the donors reported 250 to 300 Gb of sequence data and around 120 million unique TCR beta sequences obtained from about 200 million T cells. Among the approximately 400 genotyped donors, approximately 77% belonged to the genetic ancestry cluster associated with self-reported Caucasian donors. In a later analysis, previously published TCR beta repertoires from 550 to 700 donors were re-analyzed and high-resolution HLA genotyping was added so that TCR occurrence patterns could be studied. The T cell repertoires of 666 subjects were profiled by immunosequencing and related to cytomegalovirus serostatus. The aim of the study was to test whether cataloging public T cell receptors could identify signatures of past pathogen exposure. High-throughput TCR immunosequencing, statistical association of individual TCRs with disease status, and machine learning were combined to predict cytomegalovirus infection status. Alongside the repertoire data, information on donor age, sex, ethnicity and CMV serostatus was compiled. In a later genetic analysis, genome-wide SNP genotypes for about 55% of the roughly 700 donors were used, and that subset was treated as a discovery cohort. HLA typing included class I and class II loci at four-digit resolution. An early release covering just under 650 HLA-typed donors comprised about 310 gigabases of sequencing data and approximately 85 million unique TCR sequences. Every repertoire in the discovery cohort had been generated on one and the same sequencing platform. The later analysis used no new phenotypic data to find candidate immune exposures, relying instead on TCR beta sequences and their occurrence across donors. A separate validation cohort of some 130 different subjects was used in addition to the 666-subject first cohort. About five DR-DQ haplotypes were handled as single units for association and clustering, since linkage in the cohort was strong. Among 398 genotyped donors of the cohort, an average of about 240,000 unique TCR beta nucleotide sequences were sequenced per donor, 15% to 20% of them non-productive. An earlier analysis of approximately 580 of the donors used high-throughput TCR beta sequencing to judge whether each TCR beta V gene segment behaved as functional or pseudogenic. Typing coverage varied by locus: about 620-640 donors for A, B, C, DRB1 and DQB1; approximately 560 for DQA1; more than 600 for DPA1; around 450 for DPB1.

The investigation overall reported the following: For the cohort, immune exposure information was limited to CMV serostatus. Some IMGT-functional V segments, including TRBV6-2 and TRBV6-3, could not be distinguished by the 87-base-pair reads and were therefore excluded. According to the authors, the approach could potentially be generalized to other disease states and immunological phenotypes. Most CMV-associated TCR beta chains appeared to be HLA-restricted in a later analysis, and the HLA associations seemed to be driven largely by CMV exposure. When HLA alleles, especially DR and DQ, strongly co-occurred, attributing TCR associations to individual alleles was difficult. Approximately 18 rarely observed V segments, including chromosome 9 orphons, were excluded from the earlier analysis of about 600 of the donors because counts were too low. A cluster of highly shared sequence variants was judged likely to be a technical artifact of the sequencing pipeline. The cohort was sequenced for TCR beta chains only, and without alpha or paired-chain data the features that could be detected were limited. In an earlier analysis of several hundred of the donors, most TCR beta V segments were observed in productive rearrangements about 87% or about 30% of the time, broadly matching IMGT annotations. Compared with equally common non-associated chains, HLA-associated TCR beta chains in a later analysis were more clonally expanded and had lower generation probabilities. Because HLA typing was unavailable for some donors at each locus, only the typed subset was used in association tests. In vitro tests confirmed that three of the cytomegalovirus-associated TCR beta chains recognize cytomegalovirus antigens. Most TCR sequences were observed very rarely across donors, whereas some public TCRs were present in many individuals. Cytomegalovirus status was reported to be diagnosed by the classifier with high specificity and sensitivity in both the original and validation cohorts. The study listed around 160 TCR beta chains as associated with cytomegalovirus. In a later genetic analysis, a missense DCLRE1C variant was associated with V-gene and J-gene trimming of TCR beta chains, and the association was replicated in an independent cohort. A further reported finding was that TCR beta sequences accurately predicted the HLA-A and HLA-B alleles for most subjects in the first cohort. A later analysis found that TCR association rates varied across HLA loci, with DRB1 alleles showing the most associated TCRs and HLA-C alleles the fewest. At a false discovery rate of 0.05, a later analysis linked approximately 18,000 TCR beta sequences to specific HLA alleles. Presence/absence analyses assumed roughly uniform sequencing depth across donors, an assumption that may not hold. Compared with the roughly 720-donor mean, donors in an Asian-associated ancestry cluster had fewer N-insertions in productive TCRs, according to a later genetic analysis. In a later analysis, several top co-occurrence clusters were reported to appear linked to parvovirus B19, influenza, CMV and Epstein-Barr virus. Correlated functional status among segregating V segments might be attributable to linkage disequilibrium, but an unknown experimental factor could not be ruled out.

At the junction V is shortened by 0 bases and J by 1 base, with 10 bases in between. CDR1 and CDR2 are drawn from the germline V gene (reference sequence): MNHNY, SVGAGI. The CDR3, cysteine through phenylalanine, is 16 amino acids long. Just the 48-base CDR3 DNA is kept, in frame starting at base 1. Libraries were constructed by the immunoSEQ multiplex PCR assay. For the multiplex PCR, a mixture combining 60 forward primers for TCR Vbeta segments and 13 reverse primers for TCR Jbeta segments was used. The CDR3 region of rearranged TCR beta genes was amplified from genomic DNA by a multiplex PCR assay. The Illumina HiSeq System was used to sequence the amplified TCR beta libraries as 87-base-pair reads. The authors' pipeline ran thus. Across the roughly 670 repertoires, a later analysis counted tens of millions of unique TCR beta chains, around 10 million of which were shared by at least two donors. Raw reads were error-corrected and collapsed into unique sequences with a nearest-neighbor algorithm that merged closely related sequences to remove PCR and sequencing errors. V, D and J gene segments were assigned by aligning CDR3 sequences to IMGT reference sequences. For a sequence to be retained, a match of at least six nucleotides was required to both a V gene segment and a J gene segment. A rearrangement counted as productive if the CDR3 had no stop codons and remained in frame with V and J, and every other rearrangement counted as non-productive. CDR3 was defined according to IMGT convention as the region running from the second conserved V-encoded cysteine to the conserved J-encoded phenylalanine. The earlier analysis of some 550 of the donors excluded any sequence lacking an unambiguous match to a single V gene segment. In an earlier analysis of 587 of the donors, V segments were called functional above 56.7% productive rearrangements and were called segregating when the between-donor standard deviation exceeded 5%. To diagnose cytomegalovirus status from the catalog of TCR beta chain sequences, a statistical classification framework was built. In a later analysis, TCR nucleotide sequences were compared against IMGT/GENE-DB human TR gene sequences so that V and J genes could be assigned. Using the TCRdist pipeline, a later analysis assigned CDR3 sequences along with most-parsimonious VDJ recombination scenarios. In a later analysis, every TCR beta chain was defined by the combination of its CDR3 amino acid sequence and its V-gene family, and reads without a unique V-gene family were dropped. A later analysis removed 550 to 650 highly shared, low-generation-probability nucleotide sequences to deal with suspected cross-contamination and a sequencing artifact. A later analysis calculated a clonal expansion index for each public chain from normalized within-repertoire ranks of inferred template counts. In a later analysis, generation probabilities were computed with a VDJ recombination model fitted to out-of-frame rearrangements, and the resulting probabilities were checked against IGoR. Hypergeometric tests were used in a later analysis to score TCR-TCR, TCR-HLA and TCR-CMV co-occurrence, with a repertoire-size bias correction applied to the TCR pairs. False discovery rates were estimated in a later analysis by permuting HLA or CMV assignments 20 times. In a later analysis, co-occurring TCRs were grouped using DBSCAN, with TCRdist sequence similarity added in when clustering inside HLA-allele-positive subsets. Co-occurrence clustering excluded repertoires with fewer than 30,000 or more than 120,000 public chains, plus five with anomalous nucleotide sharing. The table comes from immuneACCESS by way of TCRdb, which keeps in-frame sequences with V and J called. Part of the clones is missing from these tables; in studies checked, under half for an unresolved V gene and the rest for unknown reasons. V and J calls plus clone size are reproduced from that table; the DNA served to infer D and trimming. The sample table shows approximately 190,000 clones, and around 83% are seen once. The ten largest make up 6.5% of the sample.

In total, 600 or so healthy bone marrow donors made up the cohort. At the time of sampling, all cohort members were nominally healthy, though unrecorded immune exposures were likely present. The donor tested CMV seropositive, placing the donor among the 310 or so seropositive members of the cohort. A peripheral blood sample was collected from each donor, and TCR beta sequencing was performed on peripheral blood mononuclear cells. Genomic DNA was extracted from the blood cell samples with the Qiagen DNeasy Blood Extraction Kit. As concerns this clone: The antigen it recognizes is unknown. No per-base quality is available; no much larger clone lies one base away.

This TCR derives from a woman between 50 and 59 years old in good health and CMV-seropositive. Source material: PBMCs. The chain joins TRBV6-6 to TRBJ1-5, with no reliable assignment of the D segment. The CDR3 region reads CASSYSPAASNQPQHF. The DNA is as follows: TGTGCCAGCAGTTACTCGCCCGCGGCGAGCAATCAGCCCCAGCATTTT.